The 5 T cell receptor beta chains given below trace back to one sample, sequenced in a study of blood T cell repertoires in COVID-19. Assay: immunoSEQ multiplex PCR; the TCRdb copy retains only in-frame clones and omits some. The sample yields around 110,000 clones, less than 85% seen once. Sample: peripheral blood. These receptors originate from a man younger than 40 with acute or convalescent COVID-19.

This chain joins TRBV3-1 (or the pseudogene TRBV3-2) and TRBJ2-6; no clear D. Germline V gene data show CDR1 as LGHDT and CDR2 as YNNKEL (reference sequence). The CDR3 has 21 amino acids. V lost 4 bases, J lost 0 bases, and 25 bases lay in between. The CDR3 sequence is CASSPRPFGRLLLSGANVLTF. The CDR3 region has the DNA TGTGCCAGCAGCCCCAGACCCTTCGGCAGGCTCCTCCTCTCTGGGGCCAACGTCCTGACTTTC.

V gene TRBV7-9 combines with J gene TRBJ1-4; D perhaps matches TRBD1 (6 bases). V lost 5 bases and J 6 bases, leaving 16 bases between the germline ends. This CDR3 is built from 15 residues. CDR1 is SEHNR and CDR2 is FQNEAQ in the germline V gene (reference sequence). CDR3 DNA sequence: TGTGCCAGCAGCGACGGACAGAGACTCCATGAAAAACTGTTTTTT. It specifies CASSDGQRLHEKLFF.

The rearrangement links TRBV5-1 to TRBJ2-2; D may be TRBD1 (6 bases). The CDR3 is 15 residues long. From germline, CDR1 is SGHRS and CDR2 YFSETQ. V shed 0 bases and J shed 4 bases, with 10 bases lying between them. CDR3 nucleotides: TGCGCCAGCAGCTTGGAACGCAGGGGCACCGGGGAGCTGTTTTTT. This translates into CASSLERRGTGELFF.

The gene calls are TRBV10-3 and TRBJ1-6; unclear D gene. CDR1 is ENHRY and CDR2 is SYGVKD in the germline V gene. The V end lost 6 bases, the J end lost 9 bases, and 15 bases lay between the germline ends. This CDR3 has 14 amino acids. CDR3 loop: CAISAQEDSSPLHF. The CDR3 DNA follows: TGTGCCATCAGCGCCCAAGAGGATTCTTCACCCCTCCACTTT.

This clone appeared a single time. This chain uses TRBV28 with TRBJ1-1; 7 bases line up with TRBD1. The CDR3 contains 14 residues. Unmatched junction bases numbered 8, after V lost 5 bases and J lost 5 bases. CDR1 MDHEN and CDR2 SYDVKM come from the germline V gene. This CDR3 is CASSPWTGMTEAFF. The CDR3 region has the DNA TGTGCCAGCAGTCCCTGGACAGGTATGACTGAAGCTTTCTTT.